This TCR beta chain originates from a study of T-cell memory formation after mild COVID-19. TCR alpha and TCR beta cDNA libraries carrying sample barcodes and UMIs were produced by 5'RACE using constant-segment primers. TCRdb analysed the 5' RACE reads with MiXCR anew, one entry per CDR3 protein. The sample lists 98,000 or so distinct CDR3 sequences; over 15% were seen once. Study-level results: There were some responding clones in pre-infection memory, which suggested that cross-reactive memory had joined.

On this clonotype: The antigen is undetermined.

The CDR3 spans 12 residues. Germline lookup yields CDR1 KGHSH and CDR2 LQKENI. V was trimmed by 3 bases and J by 6 bases, leaving 8 bases between them. Sequenced sample: PBMCs or a T cell subset sorted from them (not recorded which). The clonotype originates from a young man who had mild COVID-19 (a few samples of this study predate the infection). Cell type and time point are not known. The chain combines TRBV18 with TRBJ1-2; no clear D gene. The CDR3 reads CASSPKENGYTF. CDR3 DNA sequence: TGTGCCAGCTCACCCAAGGAGAATGGCTACACCTTC.